Shown below are 27 T cell receptor beta chains from a single sample sequenced in a study of metastatic and nonmetastatic thyroid tumors. TCRdb reassembled clones from the PCR reads with MiXCR. The sample carries roughly 58,000 clones, approximately 4.1% recorded once. There were no patients who had received any treatment before thyroid surgery. The sample consisted of blood. The receptor source for this set is a female donor with papillary thyroid cancer or a benign thyroid nodule (not recorded which). Some clones in this sample may be carry-over from other donors' samples.

At least ten counts were recorded for this clone. This chain uses TRBV18 with TRBJ1-4; 7 bases map to TRBD1. Trimming removed 8 bases from V and 6 bases from J; junction bases left unmatched: 9. Germline CDR1 and CDR2: KGHSH and LQKENI. The CDR3 contains 14 residues. CDR3 sequence (DNA): TGTGCCAGCGCTCGGACAGGATCGTATGAAAAACTGTTTTTT. Encoded protein: CASARTGSYEKLFF.

This clone was recorded many times. V usage is TRBV7-2 and J usage is TRBJ2-5, with D maybe TRBD2 (7 bases). The germline V and J ends were trimmed by 5 bases and 4 bases, with 14 bases remaining between them. Germline loops: CDR1 SGHTA, CDR2 FQGNSA. CDR3 size: 14 residues. CDR3 nucleotide sequence: TGTGCCAGCAGCCAAGGGGGGGCGGGAGAGACCCAGTACTTC. It codes for CASSQGGAGETQYF.

This clone occurred many times. The chain employs TRBV5-1 and TRBJ1-2, with 9 nucleotides matching TRBD1. CDR1 SGHRS and CDR2 YFSETQ come from the germline V gene. CDR3 length equals 15 residues. Trimming took 4 bases from V and 5 from J; bases not matched to a gene: 9. CDR3 nucleotides: TGCGCCAGCAGCATTTCGGGACAGGGAACTTATGGCTACACCTTC. It translates to CASSISGQGTYGYTF.

The table lists this clone with many counts. This sequence joins TRBV7-7 and TRBJ1-1; 8 bases are shared with TRBD1. Germline V gene sequence: CDR1 SSHAT, CDR2 FNYEAQ (reference sequence). The CDR3 has 13 residues. CDR3 nucleotides: TGTGCTAGCTCCCACTCACAGGGGGCTGAAGCTTTCTTT. Translation gives CASSHSQGAEAFF.

This clone was counted ten times or more. The V call is TRBV6-2 or TRBV6-3, the J call TRBJ2-1, with a possible D match to TRBD1 (6 bases). Trimming pared 2 bases from V and 7 bases from J, leaving 12 bases between. The germline gives CDR1 MNHEY, CDR2 SVGEGT. CDR3 length: 14 amino acids. DNA for the CDR3: TGTGCCAGCAGTTACGGCAGGGGCGGGAATGAGCAGTTCTTC. Amino acids: CASSYGRGGNEQFF.

The chain recombines TRBV20-1 with TRBJ1-1; D unclear. The CDR3 runs to 14 residues. CDR1 and CDR2 (germline): DFQATT, SNEGSKA (reference sequence). Between the trimmed V and J ends, which lost 3 bases and 1 base, there was a span of 12 bases. The CDR3 protein is CSASPRPGNTEAFF. The CDR3 DNA reads as TGCAGTGCTAGTCCTCGACCGGGGAACACTGAAGCTTTCTTT.

This clone was detected many times. The chain has TRBV15 and TRBJ1-6, with D uncertain. The CDR3 length is 15 residues. Germline CDR1 LNHNV, CDR2 YYDKDF (reference sequence). V lost 4 bases, J lost 5 bases, and 12 bases lay in between. Here the CDR3 DNA reads TGTGCCACCAGCACAGACAATCGCCATAATTCACCCCTCCACTTT. This translates into CATSTDNRHNSPLHF. Looking up the rest from reference TRBV15 and TRBJ1-6 gives the full variable domain: DAMVIQNPRYQVTQFGKPVTLSCSQTLNHNVMYWYQQKSSQAPKLLFHYYDKDFNNEADTPDNFQSRRPNTSFCFLDIRSPGLGDTAMYLCATSTDNRHNSPLHFGNGTRLTVT.

There are many counts of this clone. The gene calls are TRBV13 and TRBJ2-5; perhaps D is TRBD1 or TRBD2 (5 bases each). From germline, CDR1 is PRHDT and CDR2 FYEKMQ (reference sequence). The CDR3 has 15 amino acids. V lost 0 bases and J lost 0, with 8 bases in between. As DNA, the CDR3 is TGTGCCAGCAGCTTAGGGGGACGGTACCAAGAGACCCAGTACTTC. Translation gives CASSLGGRYQETQYF.

This clone was counted at least ten times. V gene TRBV5-5 combines with J gene TRBJ1-6, with no clear D. Germline V gene data show CDR1 as SGHKS and CDR2 as YYEKEE (reference sequence). Deletions cut 0 bases from V and 8 bases from J, with 21 bases between. The CDR3 contains 18 residues. The CDR3: CASSLVDFRPAGYSPLHF. The CDR3 DNA follows: TGTGCCAGCAGCTTGGTAGATTTTAGGCCCGCTGGTTATTCACCCCTCCACTTT.

In this sample, this clone turned up many times. Written as DNA, the CDR3 is TGTGCCAGCAGCTTAGTAGCGGGCGGCACAGATACGCAGTATTTT. This encodes CASSLVAGGTDTQYF. V gene TRBV7-9 combines with J gene TRBJ2-3; 7 nucleotides agree with TRBD2. The germline V gene has CDR1 SEHNR and CDR2 FQNEAQ (reference sequence). The CDR3 contains 15 residues. V dropped 1 base and J dropped 1; count of bases not matched to a gene: 2.

This clone was detected many times. The chain is built from TRBV6-1 and TRBJ1-2; D not resolved. Deletions cut 6 bases from V and 5 bases from J, with 16 bases between. Germline lookup yields CDR1 MNHNS and CDR2 SASEGT. This CDR3 has 14 amino acids. CDR3 sequence (DNA): TGTGCCAGCAGGCCAGACCCACCACTTTATGGCTACACCTTC. It translates to CASRPDPPLYGYTF.

This clone was counted ten times or more. Its ends do not fully match the called genes, so a read error is possible. The chain combines TRBV28 with TRBJ1-2; 10 nucleotides agree with TRBD1. The CDR3 length is 15 residues. Germline V gives CDR1 MDHEN, CDR2 SYDVKM. The CDR3 bases are TGTGCCAGCAGTTCACAGGCGGGACAGGGGACCCGAGAGAACTTC. It specifies CASSSQAGQGTRENF.

As regards this clone: A much larger clone sits a single nucleotide away, making a read error possible. Because it lacks the conserved phenylalanine or tryptophan at the end, this CDR3 is likely a read error. This chain connects TRBV30 to TRBJ2-7; 7 nucleotides agree with TRBD1. Trimming removed 7 bases from V and 1 base from J; junction bases left unmatched: 4. CDR1 and CDR2 from the germline V gene are GTSNPN and SVGIG (reference sequence). The length of the CDR3 is 12 residues. DNA of the CDR3: TGTGCCTCCGAGGGGGCTTCCTACGAGCAGTACCTC. Residues: CASEGASYEQYL.

This clone has ten or more counts. The rearrangement uses TRBV12-3 or TRBV12-4 and TRBJ2-2; the match to TRBD2 covers 10 bases. CDR3 length: 17 residues. J lost 5 bases, V lost 5 bases, and 11 bases had no gene match. The CDR3 DNA sequence: TGTGCCAGCAGTCCCATCTTAGCGGGAGGCCTAACCGGGGAGCTGTTTTTT. Amino acids: CASSPILAGGLTGELFF.

Notes on this clone: This may arise from a read error, as a much more abundant clone is one base away. This chain uses TRBV11-3 with TRBJ1-1; tentatively, D is TRBD1 (5 bases). Germline loops: CDR1 SGHNT, CDR2 YENEEA. V was trimmed by 9 bases and J by 7 bases, leaving 18 bases between them. The CDR3 is made up of 13 amino acids. The CDR3 nucleotides are TGTGCCAGAAGTTATCACGATGGGGGTGAAGCTTTCTTT. This sequence encodes CARSYHDGGEAFF.

This clone turned up a few times. The chain has TRBV6-1 and TRBJ2-2, with 9 bases identical to TRBD1. V was pared by 6 bases and J by 7 bases, with 18 bases of the junction left unmatched. CDR1 and CDR2 (germline): MNHNS, SASEGT. This CDR3 has 18 amino acids. Here the CDR3 DNA reads TGTGCCAGCAGGCCCCGGGCAGTGACAGGGGGTAATGGCGGGGAGCTGTTTTTT. This codes for CASRPRAVTGGNGGELFF.

This clone was seen at least ten times. The chain combines TRBV5-1 with TRBJ2-3; D is perhaps TRBD1 (5 bases). The germline V gene has CDR1 SGHRS and CDR2 YFSETQ. The CDR3 is 18 amino acids. The germline V and J ends were trimmed by 1 base and 3 bases, with 21 bases remaining between them. CDR3 in DNA: TGCGCCAGCAGCTTGATTCCCCTCCGGACAAATCCGACAGATACGCAGTATTTT. Translated, it gives CASSLIPLRTNPTDTQYF.

This clone has ten or more counts. CDR3 protein: CAWSGGRDSYNEQFF. In nucleotides, the CDR3 is TGTGCCTGGAGTGGTGGACGGGACTCCTACAATGAGCAGTTCTTC. This chain links TRBV30 with TRBJ2-1, with D possibly matching TRBD2 (5 bases). V gave up 1 base and J gave up 0 bases, with 10 bases separating them. Germline lookup yields CDR1 GTSNPN and CDR2 SVGIG (reference sequence). The CDR3 totals 15 residues.

In its sample, this clone was seen many times. This sequence joins TRBV5-1 and TRBJ2-1, with a possible D match to TRBD1 (5 bases). The CDR3 is 15 amino acids. Germline V gives CDR1 SGHRS, CDR2 YFSETQ. V was clipped by 2 bases and J by 2 bases, with 11 bases between them. The DNA of the CDR3 is TGCGCCAGCAGCTTCAGACAGACCACCTACAATGAGCAGTTCTTC. This translates into CASSFRQTTYNEQFF.

This chain uses TRBV18 with TRBJ2-1, with 9 bases lining up with TRBD2. With 5 bases clipped from V and 3 bases from J, the junction kept 8 bases outside the gene matches. This CDR3 contains 16 residues. Germline lookup yields CDR1 KGHSH and CDR2 LQKENI. The DNA for the CDR3 is TGTGCCAGCTCAAACGTAGCGGGAGCGGACTACAATGAGCAGTTCTTC. Amino acids: CASSNVAGADYNEQFF.

Only a few counts were recorded for this clone. Possible read error: a much larger clone is one base away. This chain uses TRBV5-6 with TRBJ2-7; 8 bases agree with TRBD1. The CDR3 loop spans 13 amino acids. Germline V CDR1 and CDR2: SGHDT, YYEEEE. Trimming cost V 1 base and J 9 bases; bases outside gene matches: 6. The CDR3, as DNA: TGTGCCAGCAGCTTGTGGGACAGGAGGCGGCAGTACTTC. Encoded protein: CASSLWDRRRQYF.

This clone was found a few times. The chain combines TRBV11-1 with TRBJ1-6, with a weak D call TRBD1 (5 bases). The CDR3 runs 14 residues. V was cut by 4 bases and J by 7 bases, with 11 bases left in between. Germline V gene lookup returns CDR1 SGHAT and CDR2 FQDESV (reference sequence). The CDR3 reads CASSWTRGNSPLHF. In nucleotides, the CDR3 is TGTGCCAGCAGCTGGACAAGGGGCAATTCACCCCTCCACTTT.

This clone was counted between two and nine times. A much larger clone is a single base away; this may be a read error. The J gene is TRBJ2-3, the V gene TRBV4-2, with D possibly being TRBD1 (6 bases). Trimming pared 5 bases from V and 3 bases from J, leaving 15 bases between. Germline lookup yields CDR1 LGHNA and CDR2 YNFKEQ. The CDR3 runs 15 residues. CDR3: CASSSGELFTDTQYF. Here the CDR3 DNA reads TGTGCCAGCAGCTCAGGGGAGCTATTTACAGATACGCAGTATTTT.

This clone was observed at least ten times. The same CDR3 can be traced to other DNA sequences in this sample. This rearrangement joins TRBV19 to TRBJ2-6, with D possibly matching TRBD1 (6 bases). The CDR3 is made up of 15 amino acids. Germline CDR1 LNHDA, CDR2 SQIVND (reference sequence). Trimming cost V 6 bases and J 2 bases, with 11 bases left between them. CDR3: CASSPPGAGANVLTF. The CDR3 DNA follows: TGTGCCAGTAGCCCACCAGGGGCTGGGGCCAACGTCCTGACTTTC.

This chain connects TRBV24-1 to TRBJ2-1; D might be TRBD1 (6 bases). V was trimmed by 12 bases and J by 9 bases, leaving 20 bases between them. This CDR3 has 13 residues. Germline CDR1 KGHDR, CDR2 SFDVKD. The CDR3 DNA reads TGTGCCGCCCGGGACATGGGTAAGCGTGAGCAGTTCTTC. This codes for CAARDMGKREQFF.

This clone was seen once. A much larger clone differs by one base, so this may be a read error. The chain uses TRBV18 and TRBJ2-1; TRBD1 matches 11 bases. The CDR3 consists of 18 residues. J gave up 5 bases and V 3 bases, and 12 bases lay outside the gene matches. Germline CDR1 and CDR2: KGHSH and LQKENI. Here the CDR3 reads CASSPGQGVSYKDNEQFF. The CDR3 DNA reads as TGTGCCAGCTCACCGGGACAGGGGGTCTCATACAAAGACAATGAGCAGTTCTTC.

In this sample, this clone turned up many times. In DNA, the CDR3 is TGCAGTGCTAGAACGGGACTCTCTCCCTCTTACAATGAGCAGTTCTTC. This codes for CSARTGLSPSYNEQFF. The chain employs TRBV20-1 and TRBJ2-1, with D maybe TRBD2 (6 bases). The CDR3 covers 16 residues. Germline V gives CDR1 DFQATT, CDR2 SNEGSKA (reference sequence). Trimming cost V 2 bases and J 4 bases, with 18 bases left between them.